This T cell receptor beta chain originates from a study of T cell repertoires in cytomegalovirus infection. On the study more broadly: Shared public TCR beta signatures pointed to both CMV infection and a matching HLA type. Study results and caveats: Across the ex vivo response, the dominant clonotypes were HLA-C-restricted CMV-specific TCR beta clonotypes.

CDR1 is SGHTA, CDR2 FQGTGA, per germline. Trimming cost V 4 bases and J 5 bases; bases outside gene matches: 8. CDR3 length: 15 amino acids. TCRdb reprocessed the reads via MiXCR and lists one record per CDR3 protein. The sample includes approximately 1,000,000 distinct CDR3 sequences, approximately 33% of them seen just once. This clonotype was seen more than once but under ten times. Its antigen is unknown. This chain uses TRBV7-3 with TRBJ2-3; 8 bases map to TRBD1. This TCR derives from a human donor in good health (CMV status not recorded). Some clones in this sample may be carry-over from other donors' samples. This specimen consisted of cultured CD8+ T cells from PBMCs, obtained from culture after CMV antigen stimulation. In DNA form, the CDR3 reads TGTGCCAGCAGCTCAACAGGGGGTGGCGGAGATACGCAGTATTTT. It is translated as CASSSTGGGGDTQYF.